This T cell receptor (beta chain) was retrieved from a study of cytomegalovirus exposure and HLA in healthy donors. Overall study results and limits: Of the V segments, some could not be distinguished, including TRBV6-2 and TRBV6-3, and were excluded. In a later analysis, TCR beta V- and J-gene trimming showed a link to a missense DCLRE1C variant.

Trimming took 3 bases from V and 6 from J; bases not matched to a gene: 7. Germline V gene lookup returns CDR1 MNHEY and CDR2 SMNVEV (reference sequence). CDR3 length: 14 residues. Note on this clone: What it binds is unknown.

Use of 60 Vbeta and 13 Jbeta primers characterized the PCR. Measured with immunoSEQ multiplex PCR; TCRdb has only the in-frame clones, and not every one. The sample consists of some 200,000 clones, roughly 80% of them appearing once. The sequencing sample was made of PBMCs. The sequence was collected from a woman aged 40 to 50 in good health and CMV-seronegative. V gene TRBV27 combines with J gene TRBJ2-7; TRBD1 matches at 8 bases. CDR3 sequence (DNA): TGTGCCAGCAGTTTCTTTCAGGGGGCAATCGAGCAGTACTTC. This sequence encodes CASSFFQGAIEQYF.